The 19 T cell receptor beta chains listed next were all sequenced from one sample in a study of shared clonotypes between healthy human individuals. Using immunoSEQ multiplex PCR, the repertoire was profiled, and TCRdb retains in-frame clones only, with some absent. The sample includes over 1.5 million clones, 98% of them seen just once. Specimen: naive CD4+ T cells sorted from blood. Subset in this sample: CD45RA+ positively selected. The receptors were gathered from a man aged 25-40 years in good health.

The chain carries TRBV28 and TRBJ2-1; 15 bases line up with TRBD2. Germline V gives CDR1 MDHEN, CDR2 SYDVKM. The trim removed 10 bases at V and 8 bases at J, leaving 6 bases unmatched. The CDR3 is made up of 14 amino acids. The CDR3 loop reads CATTGLAGGYEQFF. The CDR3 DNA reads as TGTGCCACCACCGGACTAGCGGGAGGGTATGAGCAGTTCTTC. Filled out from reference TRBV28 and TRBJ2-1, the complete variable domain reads DVKVTQSSRYLVKRTGEKVFLECVQDMDHENMFWYRQDPGLGLRLIYFSYDVKMKEKGDIPEGYSVSREKKERFSLILESASTNQTSMYLCATTGLAGGYEQFFGPGTRLTVL.

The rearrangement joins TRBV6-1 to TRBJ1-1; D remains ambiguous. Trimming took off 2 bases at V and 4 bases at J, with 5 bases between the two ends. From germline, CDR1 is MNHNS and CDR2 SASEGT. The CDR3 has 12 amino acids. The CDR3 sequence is CASSESVTEAFF. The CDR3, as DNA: TGTGCCAGCAGTGAATCTGTCACTGAAGCTTTCTTT.

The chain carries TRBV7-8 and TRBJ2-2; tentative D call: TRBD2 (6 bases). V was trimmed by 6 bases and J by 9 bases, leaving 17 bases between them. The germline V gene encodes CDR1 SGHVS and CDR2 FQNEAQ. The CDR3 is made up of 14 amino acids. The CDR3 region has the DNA TGTGCCAGCAGGAAAAGAGCGGGTAATTGGGAGCTGTTTTTT. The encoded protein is CASRKRAGNWELFF.

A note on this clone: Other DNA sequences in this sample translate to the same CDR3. DNA for the CDR3: TGTGCCAGCAGCGTAGAGCTGTCTGGAAACACCATATATTTT. Amino acids: CASSVELSGNTIYF. The chain employs TRBV9 and TRBJ1-3; D not certain. CDR1 SGDLS and CDR2 YYNGEE come from the germline V gene. V lost 0 bases to trimming and J lost 1 base, with 5 bases between them. The CDR3 runs to 14 residues.

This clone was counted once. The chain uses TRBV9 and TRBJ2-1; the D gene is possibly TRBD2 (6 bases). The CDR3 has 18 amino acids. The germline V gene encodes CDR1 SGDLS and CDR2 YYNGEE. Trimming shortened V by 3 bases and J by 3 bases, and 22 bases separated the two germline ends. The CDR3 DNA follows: TGTGCCAGCAGCGAGGGACTCCTGATATCACCAATCTACAATGAGCAGTTCTTC. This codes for CASSEGLLISPIYNEQFF.

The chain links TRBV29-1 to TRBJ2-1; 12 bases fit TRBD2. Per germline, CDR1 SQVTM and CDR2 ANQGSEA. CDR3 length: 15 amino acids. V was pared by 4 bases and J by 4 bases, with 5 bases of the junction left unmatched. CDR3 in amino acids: CSVVGTSGFYNEQFF. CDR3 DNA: TGCAGCGTTGTCGGGACTAGCGGGTTTTACAATGAGCAGTTCTTC.

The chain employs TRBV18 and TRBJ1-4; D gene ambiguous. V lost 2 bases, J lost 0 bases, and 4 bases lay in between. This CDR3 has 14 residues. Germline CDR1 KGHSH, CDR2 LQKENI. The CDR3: CASSPMTTNEKLFF. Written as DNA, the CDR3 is TGTGCCAGCTCACCAATGACAACTAATGAAAAACTGTTTTTT.

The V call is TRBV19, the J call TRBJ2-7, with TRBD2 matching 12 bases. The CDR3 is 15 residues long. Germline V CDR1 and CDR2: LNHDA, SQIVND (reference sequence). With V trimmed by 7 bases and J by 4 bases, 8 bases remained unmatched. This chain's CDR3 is CASNEGTSGRYEQYF. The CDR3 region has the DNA TGTGCCAGTAACGAAGGGACTAGCGGGCGATACGAGCAGTACTTC.

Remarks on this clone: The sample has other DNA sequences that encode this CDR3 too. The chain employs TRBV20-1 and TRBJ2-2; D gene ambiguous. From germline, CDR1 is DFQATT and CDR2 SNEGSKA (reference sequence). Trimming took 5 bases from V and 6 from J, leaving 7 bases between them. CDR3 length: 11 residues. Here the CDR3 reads CSARRAGELFF. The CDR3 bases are TGCAGTGCTCGTAGGGCCGGGGAGCTGTTTTTT.

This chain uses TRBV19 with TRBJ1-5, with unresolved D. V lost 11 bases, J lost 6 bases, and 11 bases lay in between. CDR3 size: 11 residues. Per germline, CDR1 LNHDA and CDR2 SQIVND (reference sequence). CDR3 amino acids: CAPGVSQPQHF. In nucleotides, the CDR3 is TGTGCCCCGGGTGTGAGTCAGCCCCAGCATTTT.

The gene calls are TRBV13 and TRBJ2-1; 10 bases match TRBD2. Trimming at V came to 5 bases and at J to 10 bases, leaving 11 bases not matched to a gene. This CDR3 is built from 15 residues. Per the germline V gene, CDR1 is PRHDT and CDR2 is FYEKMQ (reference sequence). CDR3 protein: CASSPFLAGVYEQFF. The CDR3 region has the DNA TGTGCCAGCAGCCCTTTCCTAGCGGGAGTGTACGAGCAGTTCTTC.

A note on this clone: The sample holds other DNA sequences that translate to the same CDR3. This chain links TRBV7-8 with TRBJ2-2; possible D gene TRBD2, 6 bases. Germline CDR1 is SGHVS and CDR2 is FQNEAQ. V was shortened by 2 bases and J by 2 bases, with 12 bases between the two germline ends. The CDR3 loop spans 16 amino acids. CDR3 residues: CASSLLRGANTGELFF. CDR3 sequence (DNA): TGTGCCAGCAGCTTATTACGCGGGGCTAACACCGGGGAGCTGTTTTTT.

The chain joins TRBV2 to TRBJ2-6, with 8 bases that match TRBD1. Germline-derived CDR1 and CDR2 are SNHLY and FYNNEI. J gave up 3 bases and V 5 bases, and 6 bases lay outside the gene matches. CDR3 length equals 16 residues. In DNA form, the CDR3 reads TGTGCCAGCAGTCGGGACAGGCGGTTTGGGGCCAACGTCCTGACTTTC. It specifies CASSRDRRFGANVLTF.

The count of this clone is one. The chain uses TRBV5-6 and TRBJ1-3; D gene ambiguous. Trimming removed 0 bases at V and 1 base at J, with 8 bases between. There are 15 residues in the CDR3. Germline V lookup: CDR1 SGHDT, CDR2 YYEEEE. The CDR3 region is CASSLVHGSGNTIYF. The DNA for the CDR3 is TGTGCCAGCAGCTTGGTACACGGTTCTGGAAACACCATATATTTT.

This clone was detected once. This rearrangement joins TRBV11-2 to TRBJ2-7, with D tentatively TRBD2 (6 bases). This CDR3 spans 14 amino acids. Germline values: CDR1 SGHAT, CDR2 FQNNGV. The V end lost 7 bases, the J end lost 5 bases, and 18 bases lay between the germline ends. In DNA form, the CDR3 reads TGTGCCAGCAAGCGGCGGACTACTACTGACGAGCAGTACTTC. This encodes CASKRRTTTDEQYF.

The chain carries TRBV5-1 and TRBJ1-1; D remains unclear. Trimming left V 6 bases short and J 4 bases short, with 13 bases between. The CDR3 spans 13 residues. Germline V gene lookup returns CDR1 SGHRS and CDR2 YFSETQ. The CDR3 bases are TGCGCCAGCACCCCCGGGGTAGGCACTGAAGCTTTCTTT. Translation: CASTPGVGTEAFF.

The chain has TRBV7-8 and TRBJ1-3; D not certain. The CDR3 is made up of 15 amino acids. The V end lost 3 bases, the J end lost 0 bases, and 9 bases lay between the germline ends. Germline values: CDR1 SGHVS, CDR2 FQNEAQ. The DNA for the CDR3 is TGTGCCAGCAGCTTTACCTCGCACTCTGGAAACACCATATATTTT. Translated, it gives CASSFTSHSGNTIYF.

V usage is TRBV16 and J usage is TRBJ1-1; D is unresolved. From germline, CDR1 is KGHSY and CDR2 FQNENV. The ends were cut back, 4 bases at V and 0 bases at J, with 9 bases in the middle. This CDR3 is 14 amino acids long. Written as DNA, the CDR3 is TGTGCCAGCAGCCCATTTAGAGTGAACACTGAAGCTTTCTTT. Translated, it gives CASSPFRVNTEAFF.

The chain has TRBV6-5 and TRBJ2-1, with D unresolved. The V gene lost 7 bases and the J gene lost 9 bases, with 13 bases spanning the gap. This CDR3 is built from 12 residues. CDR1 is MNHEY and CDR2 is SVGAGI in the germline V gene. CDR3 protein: CASKRLYGEQFF. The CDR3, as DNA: TGTGCCAGCAAACGGCTCTACGGTGAGCAGTTCTTC.